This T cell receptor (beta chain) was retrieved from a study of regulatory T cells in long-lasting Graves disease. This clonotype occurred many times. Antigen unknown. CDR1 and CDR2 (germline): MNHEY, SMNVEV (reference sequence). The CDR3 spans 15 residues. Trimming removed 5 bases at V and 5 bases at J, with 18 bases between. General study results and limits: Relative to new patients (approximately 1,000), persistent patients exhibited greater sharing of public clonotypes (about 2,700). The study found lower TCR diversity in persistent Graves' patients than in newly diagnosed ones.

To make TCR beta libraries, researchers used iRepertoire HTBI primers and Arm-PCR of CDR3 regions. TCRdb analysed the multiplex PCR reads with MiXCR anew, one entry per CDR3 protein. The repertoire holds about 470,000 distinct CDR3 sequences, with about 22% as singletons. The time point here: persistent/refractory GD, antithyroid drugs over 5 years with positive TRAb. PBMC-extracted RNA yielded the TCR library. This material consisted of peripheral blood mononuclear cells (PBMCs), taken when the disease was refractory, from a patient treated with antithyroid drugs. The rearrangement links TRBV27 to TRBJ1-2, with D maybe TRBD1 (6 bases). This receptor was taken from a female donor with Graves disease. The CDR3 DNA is TGTGCCAGCAGTGGGCGGACAGCCGGGTCTTATGGCTACACCTTC. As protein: CASSGRTAGSYGYTF.